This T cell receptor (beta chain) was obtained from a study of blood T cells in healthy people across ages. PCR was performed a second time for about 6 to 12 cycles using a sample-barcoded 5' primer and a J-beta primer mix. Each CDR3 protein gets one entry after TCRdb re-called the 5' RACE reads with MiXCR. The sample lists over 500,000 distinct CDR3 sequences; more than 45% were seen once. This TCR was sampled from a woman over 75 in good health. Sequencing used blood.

The CDR3 nucleotides are TGCAGCGTTGTTAACAGGGTCCAAGAGACCCAGTACTTC. Residues: CSVVNRVQETQYF. The rearrangement joins TRBV29-1 to TRBJ2-4; tentative D call: TRBD1 (6 bases). Near its end, the DNA agrees better with TRBJ2-5, so the J call may be wrong. The CDR3 covers 13 residues. Per the germline V gene, CDR1 is SQVTM and CDR2 is ANQGSEA.